This T cell receptor (beta chain) was obtained from a study of blood T cell repertoires in COVID-19. Background on the study: PBMCs, B-cell-depleted T cells, or T cells provided the cDNA or gDNA that made up the material.

Profiling relied on immunoSEQ multiplex PCR, and the TCRdb table lists in-frame clones only, not all of them. Among around 280,000 clones listed, about nine tenths were seen once. The J segment lost 4 bases and the V segment lost 6 bases, leaving 9 bases of the junction unmatched. Germline V gene lookup returns CDR1 MDHEN and CDR2 SYDVKM. The CDR3 has 15 residues. The sequence was obtained from a woman in her 30s with COVID-19, enrolled during active disease. Material: peripheral blood. This chain links TRBV28 with TRBJ1-2, with TRBD1 matching over 9 bases. CDR3 sequence (DNA): TGTGCCAGCAGCGCGGGACAGGGCCCAGGCTATGGCTACACCTTC. Encoded protein: CASSAGQGPGYGYTF.